Listed below are T cell receptor beta chains from one sample, sequenced in a study of response to subunit inactivated influenza vaccine. TCRdb used MiXCR to reprocess the RT-PCR reads, holding one entry per CDR3 protein. The table includes about 700,000 distinct CDR3 sequences, approximately 14% detected once. Sample: PBMCs from blood, taken around two weeks before vaccination. These receptors all stem from a man aged 45-60 years who received an inactivated influenza vaccine. The CDR3 runs from the conserved cysteine through the conserved F or W. A D gene is named only where the DNA matches it firmly. Part of the rows lack a size; the others show once, few, many or a class for expanded clones.

V gene: TRBV20-1
clone size: few
J gene: TRBJ2-1
D gene: TRBD2
CDR3 protein: CSARGSGGPVLSGSYNEQFF
CDR3 DNA: TGCAGTGCTAGAGGCTCCGGGGGCCCGGTCTTAAGCGGGAGTTACAATGAGCAGTTCTTC

V gene: TRBV4-2
clone size: many
J gene: TRBJ2-1
D gene: -
CDR3 protein: CASSQVADLSYNEQFF
CDR3 DNA: TGTGCCAGCAGCCAAGTCGCTGACCTCTCCTACAATGAGCAGTTCTTC

V gene: TRBV5-6
clone size: -
J gene: TRBJ2-1
D gene: -
CDR3 protein: CASSLVRSDEQFF
CDR3 DNA: TGTGCCAGCAGCTTGGTTCGCTCCGATGAGCAGTTCTTC

V gene: TRBV7-9
clone size: many
J gene: TRBJ2-1
D gene: -
CDR3 protein: CASSLLASSYNEQFF
CDR3 DNA: TGTGCCAGCAGCTTACTAGCGTCCTCCTACAATGAGCAGTTCTTC

V gene: TRBV5-1
clone size: -
J gene: TRBJ1-1
D gene: -
CDR3 protein: CASTYSGNTEAFF
CDR3 DNA: TGCGCCAGCACCTATTCCGGTAACACTGAAGCTTTCTTT

V gene: TRBV30
clone size: -
J gene: TRBJ1-3
D gene: -
CDR3 protein: CAWTTGAGNTIYF
CDR3 DNA: TGTGCCTGGACCACAGGTGCTGGAAACACCATATATTTT

V gene: TRBV7-2
clone size: -
J gene: TRBJ2-2
D gene: TRBD2
CDR3 protein: CASSRGLAGSNTGELFF
CDR3 DNA: TGTGCCAGCAGCCGGGGACTAGCGGGGTCGAACACCGGGGAGCTGTTTTTT

V gene: TRBV7-8
clone size: few
J gene: TRBJ2-5
D gene: -
CDR3 protein: CASSLGLTQYF
CDR3 DNA: TGTGCCAGCAGCTTAGGGCTGACCCAGTACTTC

V gene: TRBV9
clone size: many
J gene: TRBJ1-3
D gene: -
CDR3 protein: CASSGAGGSGNTIYF
CDR3 DNA: TGTGCCAGCAGCGGAGCGGGGGGGTCTGGAAACACCATATATTTT

V gene: TRBV4-2
clone size: -
J gene: TRBJ1-3
D gene: -
CDR3 protein: CASSQGDVGNTIYF
CDR3 DNA: TGTGCCAGCAGCCAGGGGGACGTCGGAAACACCATATATTTT

V gene: TRBV5-1
clone size: few
J gene: TRBJ1-4
D gene: TRBD1
CDR3 protein: CASSLEPGQGVINEKLFF
CDR3 DNA: TGCGCCAGCAGCTTGGAACCGGGACAGGGGGTAATTAATGAAAAACTGTTTTTT

V gene: TRBV24-1
clone size: few
J gene: TRBJ2-1
D gene: -
CDR3 protein: CATSDADNTRLREQFF
CDR3 DNA: TGTGCCACCAGTGACGCGGACAACACAAGGCTTCGTGAGCAGTTCTTC

V gene: TRBV7-9
clone size: -
J gene: TRBJ1-6
D gene: -
CDR3 protein: CASSFAGLRSPLHF
CDR3 DNA: TGTGCCAGCAGCTTCGCGGGGTTACGTTCACCCCTCCACTTT

V gene: TRBV7-7
clone size: -
J gene: TRBJ1-5
D gene: -
CDR3 protein: CASSLVGRKGDYSNQPQHF
CDR3 DNA: TGTGCTAGCAGCTTAGTGGGCCGAAAGGGGGACTATAGCAATCAGCCCCAGCATTTT

V gene: TRBV29-1
clone size: -
J gene: TRBJ2-1
D gene: TRBD1
CDR3 protein: CSVEGPGQVYNEQFF
CDR3 DNA: TGCAGCGTTGAAGGTCCCGGACAGGTCTACAATGAGCAGTTCTTC

V gene: TRBV2
clone size: -
J gene: TRBJ2-3
D gene: TRBD2
CDR3 protein: CASRGLAVADTQYF
CDR3 DNA: TGTGCCAGCAGGGGACTAGCGGTGGCAGATACGCAGTATTTT

V gene: TRBV5-6
clone size: -
J gene: TRBJ2-7
D gene: -
CDR3 protein: CASRLSRGVEQYF
CDR3 DNA: TGTGCCAGCAGACTCAGCAGGGGGGTTGAGCAGTACTTC

V gene: TRBV6-2/TRBV6-3
clone size: few
J gene: TRBJ2-7
D gene: TRBD1
CDR3 protein: CASSLLGTVTSYEQYF
CDR3 DNA: TGTGCCAGCAGTTTACTGGGGACAGTGACCTCCTACGAGCAGTACTTC

V gene: TRBV4-1
clone size: -
J gene: TRBJ2-7
D gene: -
CDR3 protein: CASSQGGGRGSYEQYF
CDR3 DNA: TGCGCCAGCAGCCAAGGCGGGGGCAGGGGATCCTACGAGCAGTACTTC

V gene: TRBV27
clone size: -
J gene: TRBJ2-1
D gene: TRBD1
CDR3 protein: CASSSRTGQNNEQFF
CDR3 DNA: TGTGCCAGCAGTTCCCGGACAGGGCAAAACAATGAGCAGTTCTTC

V gene: TRBV6-2/TRBV6-3
clone size: few
J gene: TRBJ2-1
D gene: TRBD2
CDR3 protein: CASSSKGGSGGWMSYNEQFF
CDR3 DNA: TGTGCCAGCAGTTCAAAGGGTGGTAGCGGGGGGTGGATGTCCTACAATGAGCAGTTCTTC

V gene: TRBV5-1
clone size: few
J gene: TRBJ2-3
D gene: TRBD2
CDR3 protein: CASRMGTSGISDTQYF
CDR3 DNA: TGCGCCAGCAGGATGGGGACTAGCGGGATATCAGATACGCAGTATTTT

V gene: TRBV5-1
clone size: -
J gene: TRBJ2-5
D gene: -
CDR3 protein: CASSLESPSSNGPLKEETQYF
CDR3 DNA: TGCGCCAGCAGCTTGGAGTCGCCTTCATCGAACGGACCGCTGAAGGAGGAGACCCAGTACTTC

V gene: TRBV4-1
clone size: few
J gene: TRBJ2-3
D gene: -
CDR3 protein: CASSQERVGALASGEVDTQYF
CDR3 DNA: TGCGCCAGCAGCCAAGAAAGGGTGGGGGCCTTGGCTAGCGGTGAGGTAGATACGCAGTATTTT

V gene: TRBV6-1
clone size: -
J gene: TRBJ2-3
D gene: -
CDR3 protein: CASSDWDGGTDTQYF
CDR3 DNA: TGTGCCAGCAGTGATTGGGACGGAGGCACAGATACGCAGTATTTT

V gene: TRBV6-1
clone size: -
J gene: TRBJ2-2
D gene: -
CDR3 protein: CASFRRKGAGELFF
CDR3 DNA: TGTGCCAGCTTCCGAAGGAAGGGAGCCGGGGAGCTGTTTTTT

V gene: TRBV12-3/TRBV12-4
clone size: -
J gene: TRBJ1-1
D gene: -
CDR3 protein: CASSNSFAGPEAFF
CDR3 DNA: TGTGCCAGCAGTAATAGCTTCGCCGGTCCTGAAGCTTTCTTT

V gene: TRBV30
clone size: -
J gene: TRBJ1-6
D gene: -
CDR3 protein: CAWREQGSSPLHF
CDR3 DNA: TGTGCCTGGAGAGAGCAGGGAAGTTCACCCCTCCACTTT